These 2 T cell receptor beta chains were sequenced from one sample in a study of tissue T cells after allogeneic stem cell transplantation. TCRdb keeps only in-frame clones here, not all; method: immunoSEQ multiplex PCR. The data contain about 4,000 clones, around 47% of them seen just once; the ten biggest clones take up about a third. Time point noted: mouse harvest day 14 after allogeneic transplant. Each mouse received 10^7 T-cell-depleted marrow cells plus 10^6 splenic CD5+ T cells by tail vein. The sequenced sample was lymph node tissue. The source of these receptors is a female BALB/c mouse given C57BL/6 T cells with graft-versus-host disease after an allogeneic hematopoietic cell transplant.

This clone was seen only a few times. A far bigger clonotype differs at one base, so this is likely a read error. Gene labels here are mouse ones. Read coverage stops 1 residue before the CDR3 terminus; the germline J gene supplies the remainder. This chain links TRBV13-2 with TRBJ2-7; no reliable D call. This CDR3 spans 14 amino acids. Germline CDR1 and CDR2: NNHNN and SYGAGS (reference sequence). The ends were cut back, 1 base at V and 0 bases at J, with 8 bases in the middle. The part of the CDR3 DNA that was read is TGTGCCAGCGGTGATACCAGGAGCTCCTATGAACAGTAC. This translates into CASGDTRSSYEQY. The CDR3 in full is CASGDTRSSYEQYF.

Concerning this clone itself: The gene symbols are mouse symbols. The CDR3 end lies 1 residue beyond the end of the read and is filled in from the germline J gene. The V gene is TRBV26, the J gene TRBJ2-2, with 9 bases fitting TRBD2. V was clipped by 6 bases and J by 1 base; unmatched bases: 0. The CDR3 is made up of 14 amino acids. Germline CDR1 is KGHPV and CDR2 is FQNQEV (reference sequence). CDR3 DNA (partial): TGTGCCAGCAGACTGGGGGGAAACACCGGGCAGCTCTAC. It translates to CASRLGGNTGQLY. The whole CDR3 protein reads CASRLGGNTGQLYF. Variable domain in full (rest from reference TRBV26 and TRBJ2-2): NSKVIQTPRYLVKGQGQKAKMRCIPEKGHPVVFWYQQNKNNEFKFLINFQNQEVLQQIDMTEKRFSAECPSNSPCSLEIQSSEAGDSALYLCASRLGGNTGQLYFGEGSKLTVL.